The clone carrying this TCR beta chain was counted once. Measured with immunoSEQ multiplex PCR; TCRdb has only the in-frame clones, and not every one. The sample yields some 370,000 clones, more than 80% seen once. These data are taken from a study of blood T cell repertoires in COVID-19. The CDR3 has 14 residues. Germline-derived CDR1 and CDR2 are KGHSH and LQKENI. V was pared by 2 bases and J by 9 bases, with 14 bases between. The sequenced sample was peripheral blood. The sequence was collected from a man aged 40-55 years with acute or convalescent COVID-19. The rearrangement links TRBV18 to TRBJ2-1; no firm D call. The CDR3 region is CASSPGPRHREQFF. The CDR3 region has the DNA TGTGCCAGCTCACCAGGCCCTCGACATCGTGAGCAGTTCTTC.